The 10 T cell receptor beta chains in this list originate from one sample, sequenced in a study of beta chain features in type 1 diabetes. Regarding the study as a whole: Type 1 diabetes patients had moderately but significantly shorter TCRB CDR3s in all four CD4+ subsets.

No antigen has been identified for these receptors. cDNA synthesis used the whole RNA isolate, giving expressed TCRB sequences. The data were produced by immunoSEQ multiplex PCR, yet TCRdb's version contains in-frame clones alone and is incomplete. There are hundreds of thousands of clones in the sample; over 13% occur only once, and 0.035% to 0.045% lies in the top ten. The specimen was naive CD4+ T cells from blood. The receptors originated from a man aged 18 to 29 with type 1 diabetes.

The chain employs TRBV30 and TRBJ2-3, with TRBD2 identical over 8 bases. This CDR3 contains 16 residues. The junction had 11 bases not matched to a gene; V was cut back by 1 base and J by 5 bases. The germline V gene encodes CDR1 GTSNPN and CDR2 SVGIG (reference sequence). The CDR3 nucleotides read TGTGCCTGGAGTGGTTTAGCGGGAATTGGGGTAGATACGCAGTATTTT. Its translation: CAWSGLAGIGVDTQYF.

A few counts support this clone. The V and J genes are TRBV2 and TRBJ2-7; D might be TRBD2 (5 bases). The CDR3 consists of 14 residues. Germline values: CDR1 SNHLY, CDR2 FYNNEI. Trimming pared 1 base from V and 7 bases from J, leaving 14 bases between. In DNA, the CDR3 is TGTGCCAGCAGTGAAGGACTACCCTACGTTGAGCAGTACTTC. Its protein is CASSEGLPYVEQYF.

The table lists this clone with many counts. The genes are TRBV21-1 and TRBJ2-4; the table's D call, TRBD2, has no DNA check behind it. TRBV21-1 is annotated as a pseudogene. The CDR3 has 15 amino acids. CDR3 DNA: TGTGCCAGCAGCAAAGCGGCGGGTTCGAAAAACATTCAGTACTTC. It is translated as CASSKAAGSKNIQYF.

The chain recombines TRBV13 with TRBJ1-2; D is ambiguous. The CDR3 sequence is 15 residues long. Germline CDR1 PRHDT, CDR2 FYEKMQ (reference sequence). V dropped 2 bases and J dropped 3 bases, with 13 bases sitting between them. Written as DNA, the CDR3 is TGTGCCAGCAGCTTATCGTTCGCCAGCGACTATGGCTACACCTTC. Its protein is CASSLSFASDYGYTF.

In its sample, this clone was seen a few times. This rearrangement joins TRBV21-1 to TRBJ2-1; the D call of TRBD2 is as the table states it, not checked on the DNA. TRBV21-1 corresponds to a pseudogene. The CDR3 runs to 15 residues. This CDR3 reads CASSKGVRPSIEQFF. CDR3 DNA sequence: TGTGCCAGCAGCAAGGGAGTGAGGCCATCGATTGAGCAGTTCTTC.

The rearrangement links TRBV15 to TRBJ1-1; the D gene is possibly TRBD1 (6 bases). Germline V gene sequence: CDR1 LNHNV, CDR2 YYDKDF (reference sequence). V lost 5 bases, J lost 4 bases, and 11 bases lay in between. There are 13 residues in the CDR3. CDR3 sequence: CATSGPTGTEAFF. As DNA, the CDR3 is TGTGCCACCAGCGGACCGACAGGCACTGAAGCTTTCTTT.

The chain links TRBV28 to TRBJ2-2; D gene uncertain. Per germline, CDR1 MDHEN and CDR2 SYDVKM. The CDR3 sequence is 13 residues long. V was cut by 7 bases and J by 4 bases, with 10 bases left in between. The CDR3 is CASKLAVTGELFF. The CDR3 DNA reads TGTGCCAGCAAATTAGCAGTCACCGGGGAGCTGTTTTTT.

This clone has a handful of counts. The CDR3 DNA reads as TGTGCCAGCAACGGACCCGGGGGGCTCCTGTACAATGAGCAGTTCTTC. Translated, it gives CASNGPGGLLYNEQFF. The genes are TRBV28 and TRBJ2-1, with D maybe TRBD2 (7 bases). The length of the CDR3 is 16 residues. Germline V gene sequence: CDR1 MDHEN, CDR2 SYDVKM. V was cut by 7 bases and J by 4 bases, with 20 bases left in between.

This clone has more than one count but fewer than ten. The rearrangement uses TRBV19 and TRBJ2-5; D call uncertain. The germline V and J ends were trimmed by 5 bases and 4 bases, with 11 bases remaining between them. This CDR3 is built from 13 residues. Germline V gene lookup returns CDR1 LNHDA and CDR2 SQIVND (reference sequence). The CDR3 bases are TGTGCCAGTAGTGCCCCCGGCATAGAGACCCAGTACTTC. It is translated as CASSAPGIETQYF.

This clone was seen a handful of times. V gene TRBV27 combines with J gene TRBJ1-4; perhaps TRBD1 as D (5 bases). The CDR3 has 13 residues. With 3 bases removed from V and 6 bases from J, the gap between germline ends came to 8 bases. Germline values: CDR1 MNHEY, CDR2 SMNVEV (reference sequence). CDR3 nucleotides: TGTGCCAGCAGTTTCCTCAGGGATGAAAAACTGTTTTTT. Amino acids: CASSFLRDEKLFF.